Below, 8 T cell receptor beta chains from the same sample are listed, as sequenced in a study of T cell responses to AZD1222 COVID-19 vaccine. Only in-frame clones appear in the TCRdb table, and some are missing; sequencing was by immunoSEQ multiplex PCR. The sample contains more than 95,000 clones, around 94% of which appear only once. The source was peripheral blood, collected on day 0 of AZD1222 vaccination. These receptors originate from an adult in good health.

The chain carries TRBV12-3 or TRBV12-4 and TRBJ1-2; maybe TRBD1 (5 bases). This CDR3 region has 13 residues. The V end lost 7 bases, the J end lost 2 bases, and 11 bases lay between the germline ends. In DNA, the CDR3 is TGTGCCAGCACCCCCGACAGAAACTATGGCTACACCTTC. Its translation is CASTPDRNYGYTF.

CDR3 protein: CASSIANTGELFF. DNA for the CDR3: TGTGCCAGCTCAATAGCGAACACCGGGGAGCTGTTTTTT. The chain is built from TRBV14 and TRBJ2-2; D uncertain. The CDR3 length is 13 residues. CDR1 SGHDN and CDR2 FVKESK come from the germline V gene. V gave up 8 bases and J gave up 0 bases, with 7 bases separating them.

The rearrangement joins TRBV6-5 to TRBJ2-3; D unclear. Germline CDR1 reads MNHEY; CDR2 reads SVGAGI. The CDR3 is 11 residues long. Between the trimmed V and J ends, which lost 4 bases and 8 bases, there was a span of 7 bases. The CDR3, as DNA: TGTGCCAGCAGTTTTTCGGTTACGCAGTATTTT. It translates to CASSFSVTQYF.

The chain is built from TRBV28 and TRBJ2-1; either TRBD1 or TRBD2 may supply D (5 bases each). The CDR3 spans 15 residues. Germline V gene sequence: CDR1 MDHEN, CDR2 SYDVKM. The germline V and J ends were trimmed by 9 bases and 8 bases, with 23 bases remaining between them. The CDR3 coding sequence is TGTGCCAGTCAGATCCCGGGGCTAGATTCGTATGAGCAGTTCTTC. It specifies CASQIPGLDSYEQFF.

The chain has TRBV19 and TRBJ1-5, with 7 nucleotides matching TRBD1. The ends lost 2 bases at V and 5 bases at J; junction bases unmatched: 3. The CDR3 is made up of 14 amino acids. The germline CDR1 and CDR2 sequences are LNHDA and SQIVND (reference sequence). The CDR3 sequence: CASSIRTGDQPQHF. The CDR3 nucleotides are TGTGCCAGTAGTATAAGAACAGGGGATCAGCCCCAGCATTTT.

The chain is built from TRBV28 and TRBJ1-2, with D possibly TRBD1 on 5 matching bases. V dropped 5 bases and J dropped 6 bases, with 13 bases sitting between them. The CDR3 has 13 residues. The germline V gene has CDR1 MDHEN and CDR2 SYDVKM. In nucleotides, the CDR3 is TGTGCCAGCAGTCCCTTCCGGGGGGATGGCTACACCTTC. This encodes CASSPFRGDGYTF.

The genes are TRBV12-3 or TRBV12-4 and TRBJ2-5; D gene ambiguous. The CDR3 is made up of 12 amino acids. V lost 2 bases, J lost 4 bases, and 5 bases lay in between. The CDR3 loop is CASSLPLETQYF. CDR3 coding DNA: TGTGCCAGCAGTTTACCTCTAGAGACCCAGTACTTC.

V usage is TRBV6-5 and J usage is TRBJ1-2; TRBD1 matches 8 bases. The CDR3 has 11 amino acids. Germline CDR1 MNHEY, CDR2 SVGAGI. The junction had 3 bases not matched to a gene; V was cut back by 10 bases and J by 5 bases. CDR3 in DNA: TGTGCCACCGACAGGGGATATGGCTACACCTTC. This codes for CATDRGYGYTF.